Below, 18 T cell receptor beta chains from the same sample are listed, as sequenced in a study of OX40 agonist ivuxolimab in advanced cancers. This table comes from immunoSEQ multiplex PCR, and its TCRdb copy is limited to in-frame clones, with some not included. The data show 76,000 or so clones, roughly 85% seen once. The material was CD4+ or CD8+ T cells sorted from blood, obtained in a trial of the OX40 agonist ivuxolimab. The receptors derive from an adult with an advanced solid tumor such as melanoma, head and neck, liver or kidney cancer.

The CDR3 nucleotides read TGTGCCAGCAGCTCCTGGCCGGCTAGCGGGGATACGCAGTATTTT. Translating gives CASSSWPASGDTQYF. V gene TRBV5-6 combines with J gene TRBJ2-3; 8 nucleotides align to TRBD2. V lost 3 bases, J lost 6 bases, and 9 bases stayed unmatched. The CDR3 has 15 residues. In germline, CDR1 is SGHDT, CDR2 YYEEEE.

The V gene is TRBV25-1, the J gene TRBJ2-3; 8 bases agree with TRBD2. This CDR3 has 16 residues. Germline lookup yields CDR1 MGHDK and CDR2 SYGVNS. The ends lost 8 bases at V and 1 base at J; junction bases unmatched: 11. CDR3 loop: CASSQRGRGGTDTQYF. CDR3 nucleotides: TGTGCCAGCTCCCAACGAGGGCGGGGGGGCACAGATACGCAGTATTTT.

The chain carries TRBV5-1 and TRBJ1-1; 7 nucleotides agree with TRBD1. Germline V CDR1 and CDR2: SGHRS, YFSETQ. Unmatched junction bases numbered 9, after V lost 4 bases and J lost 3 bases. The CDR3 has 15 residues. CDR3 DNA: TGCGCCAGCAGCCTAGGACAGGTAGGGGACACTGAAGCTTTCTTT. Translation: CASSLGQVGDTEAFF.

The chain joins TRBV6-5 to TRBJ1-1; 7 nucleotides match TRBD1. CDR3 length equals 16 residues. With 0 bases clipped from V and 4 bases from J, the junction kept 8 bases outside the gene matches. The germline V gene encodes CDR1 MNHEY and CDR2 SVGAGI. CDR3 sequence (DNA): TGTGCCAGCAGTTACTCCCCTGGCAGGGGGTTCACTGAAGCTTTCTTT. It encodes CASSYSPGRGFTEAFF.

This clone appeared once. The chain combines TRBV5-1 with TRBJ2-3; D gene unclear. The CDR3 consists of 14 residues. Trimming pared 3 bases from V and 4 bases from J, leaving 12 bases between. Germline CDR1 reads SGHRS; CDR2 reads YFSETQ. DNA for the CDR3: TGCGCCAGCAGCTCCAGATCCGCCGCAGATACGCAGTATTTT. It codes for CASSSRSAADTQYF.

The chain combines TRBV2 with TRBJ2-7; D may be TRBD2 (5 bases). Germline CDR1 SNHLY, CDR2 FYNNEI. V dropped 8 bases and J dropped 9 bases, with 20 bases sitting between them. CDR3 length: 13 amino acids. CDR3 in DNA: TGTGCCAGCGGACTCCGACTCGATTGGGGGCAGTACTTC. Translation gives CASGLRLDWGQYF.

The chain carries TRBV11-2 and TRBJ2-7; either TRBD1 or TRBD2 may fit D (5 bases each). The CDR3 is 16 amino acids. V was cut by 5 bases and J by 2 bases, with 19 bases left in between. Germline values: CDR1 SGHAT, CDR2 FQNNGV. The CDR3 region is CASSPLGVGATYEQYF. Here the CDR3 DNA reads TGTGCCAGCAGCCCCCTCGGTGTCGGGGCCACCTACGAGCAGTACTTC.

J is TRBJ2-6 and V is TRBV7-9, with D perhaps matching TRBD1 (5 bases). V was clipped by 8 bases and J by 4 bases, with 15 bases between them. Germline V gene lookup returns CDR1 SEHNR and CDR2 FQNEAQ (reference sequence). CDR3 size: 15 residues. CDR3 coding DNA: TGTGCCAGCTCACAGGTCCGGGCAGGGGCCAACGTCCTGACTTTC. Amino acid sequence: CASSQVRAGANVLTF.

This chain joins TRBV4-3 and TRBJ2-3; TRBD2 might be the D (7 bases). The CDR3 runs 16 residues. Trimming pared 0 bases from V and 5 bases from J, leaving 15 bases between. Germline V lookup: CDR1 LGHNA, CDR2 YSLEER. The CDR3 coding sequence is TGCGCCAGCAGCCAAGATTGGGGGGGGGCCGGAGATACGCAGTATTTT. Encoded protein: CASSQDWGGAGDTQYF.

CDR3 nucleotides: TGTGCCAGTAGCCCGCACTGGCGGGAAGAGACCCAGTACTTC. It translates to CASSPHWREETQYF. V gene TRBV19 combines with J gene TRBJ2-5, with D perhaps TRBD2 (5 bases). The ends were cut back, 6 bases at V and 3 bases at J, with 14 bases in the middle. The CDR3 sequence is 14 residues long. CDR1 and CDR2 (germline): LNHDA, SQIVND (reference sequence).

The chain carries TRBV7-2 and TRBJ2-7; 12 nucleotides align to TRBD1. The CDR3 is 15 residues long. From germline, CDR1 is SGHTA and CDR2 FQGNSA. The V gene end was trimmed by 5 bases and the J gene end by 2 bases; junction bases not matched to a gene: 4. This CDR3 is CASSGGTGGPYEQYF. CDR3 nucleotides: TGTGCCAGCAGCGGTGGGACAGGGGGCCCCTACGAGCAGTACTTC.

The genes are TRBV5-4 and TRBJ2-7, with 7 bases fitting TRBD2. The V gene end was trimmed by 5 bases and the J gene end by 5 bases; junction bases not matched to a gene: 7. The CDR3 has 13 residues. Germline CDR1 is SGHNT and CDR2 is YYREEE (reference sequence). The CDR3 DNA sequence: TGTGCCAGCAGGCGTCCTGGGACTAACGAGCAGTACTTC. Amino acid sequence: CASRRPGTNEQYF.

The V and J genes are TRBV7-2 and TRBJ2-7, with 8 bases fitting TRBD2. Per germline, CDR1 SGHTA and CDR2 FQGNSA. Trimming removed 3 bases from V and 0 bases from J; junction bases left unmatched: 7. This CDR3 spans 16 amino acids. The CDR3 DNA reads TGTGCCAGCAGCTTGAGCGCTAGCGGGCACTCCTACGAGCAGTACTTC. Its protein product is CASSLSASGHSYEQYF.

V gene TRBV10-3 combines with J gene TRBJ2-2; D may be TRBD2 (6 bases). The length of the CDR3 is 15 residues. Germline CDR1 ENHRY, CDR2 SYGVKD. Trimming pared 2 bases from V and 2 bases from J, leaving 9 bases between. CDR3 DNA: TGTGCCATCAGTGAGGGGACTGGTAACACCGGGGAGCTGTTTTTT. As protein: CAISEGTGNTGELFF.

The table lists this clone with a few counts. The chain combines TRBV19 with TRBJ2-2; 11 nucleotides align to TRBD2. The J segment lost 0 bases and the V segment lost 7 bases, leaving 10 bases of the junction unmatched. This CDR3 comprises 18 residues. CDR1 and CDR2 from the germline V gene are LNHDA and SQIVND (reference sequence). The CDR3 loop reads CASTPRASGGSNTGELFF. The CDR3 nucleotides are TGTGCCAGTACCCCTCGGGCTAGCGGGGGGTCGAACACCGGGGAGCTGTTTTTT.

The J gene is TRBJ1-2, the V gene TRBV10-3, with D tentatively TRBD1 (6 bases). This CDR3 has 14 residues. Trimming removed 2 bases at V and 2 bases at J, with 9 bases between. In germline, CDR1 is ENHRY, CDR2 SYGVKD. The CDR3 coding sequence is TGTGCCATCAGTGAGCGACAGGCCAACTATGGCTACACCTTC. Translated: CAISERQANYGYTF.

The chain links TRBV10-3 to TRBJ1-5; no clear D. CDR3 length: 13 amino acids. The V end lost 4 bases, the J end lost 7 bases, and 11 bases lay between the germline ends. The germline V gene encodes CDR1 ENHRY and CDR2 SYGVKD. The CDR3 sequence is CAISALVEQPQHF. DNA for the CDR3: TGTGCCATCAGTGCTTTGGTCGAGCAGCCCCAGCATTTT.

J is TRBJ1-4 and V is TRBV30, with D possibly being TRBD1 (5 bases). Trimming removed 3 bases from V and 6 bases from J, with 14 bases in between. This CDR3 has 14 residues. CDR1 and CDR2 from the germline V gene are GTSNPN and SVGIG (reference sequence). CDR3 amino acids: CAWRVPGLDEKLFF. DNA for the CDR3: TGTGCCTGGAGGGTCCCGGGACTAGATGAAAAACTGTTTTTT.